The 11 T cell receptor beta chains in this list originate from one sample, sequenced in a study of OX40 agonist ivuxolimab in advanced cancers. Here immunoSEQ multiplex PCR was the method, and the copy in TCRdb shows in-frame clones only, minus some. The repertoire includes more than 55,000 clones, around nine tenths of them detected once, and about 0.63% sits in the top ten. The source was CD4+ or CD8+ T cells sorted from blood, collected in a trial of the OX40 agonist ivuxolimab. The receptor set was obtained from an adult with an advanced solid tumor such as melanoma, head and neck, liver or kidney cancer.

The genes are TRBV18 and TRBJ1-1, with unresolved D. The CDR3 contains 16 residues. Per germline, CDR1 KGHSH and CDR2 LQKENI. Trimming stripped 1 base from V and 4 bases from J, with 16 bases between. The CDR3 DNA reads TGTGCCAGCTCACCACGTGGCAGGCCGGTGGGCACTGAAGCTTTCTTT. This gives the protein CASSPRGRPVGTEAFF.

The chain uses TRBV19 and TRBJ2-1, with TRBD2 matching 7 bases. The germline V gene has CDR1 LNHDA and CDR2 SQIVND (reference sequence). CDR3 length: 11 residues. With V trimmed by 5 bases and J by 15 bases, 7 bases remained unmatched. The CDR3 coding sequence is TGTGCCAGTAGTCCAGGACTAGTTCCGTTCTTC. Its protein is CASSPGLVPFF.

This clone has more than one count but fewer than ten. The chain links TRBV19 to TRBJ2-7, with 7 bases identical to TRBD1. The CDR3 is 14 residues long. The V gene end was trimmed by 6 bases and the J gene end by 3 bases; junction bases not matched to a gene: 8. Germline V CDR1 and CDR2: LNHDA, SQIVND (reference sequence). CDR3 in DNA: TGTGCCAGTAGCTTACAGGGGTCCAACTACGAGCAGTACTTC. Translation gives CASSLQGSNYEQYF.

The chain is built from TRBV4-1 and TRBJ2-7, with D perhaps TRBD2 (5 bases). V lost 0 bases and J 2 bases, leaving 14 bases between the germline ends. CDR1 MGHRA and CDR2 YSYEKL come from the germline V gene. The CDR3 loop spans 16 amino acids. The CDR3 reads CASSQDYLEAPYEQYF. CDR3 nucleotide sequence: TGCGCCAGCAGCCAAGATTACCTGGAGGCTCCCTACGAGCAGTACTTC.

The J gene is TRBJ1-1, the V gene TRBV7-9; 8 bases are a match to TRBD1. CDR3 length equals 12 residues. V dropped 5 bases and J dropped 7; count of bases not matched to a gene: 3. Germline CDR1 and CDR2: SEHNR and FQNEAQ (reference sequence). The CDR3: CASSGTGGEAFF. The CDR3 DNA reads as TGTGCCAGCAGCGGAACAGGGGGTGAAGCTTTCTTT.

The chain couples TRBV7-9 to TRBJ2-5; 7 bases are shared with TRBD2. Losses at the gene ends were 4 bases for V and 2 bases for J; bases not matched to a gene: 10. The CDR3 extends over 16 amino acids. The germline CDR1 and CDR2 sequences are SEHNR and FQNEAQ (reference sequence). CDR3 sequence: CASSSLASGSQETQYF. The DNA for the CDR3 is TGTGCCAGCAGCTCCCTGGCTAGCGGTTCTCAAGAGACCCAGTACTTC.

The chain has TRBV28 and TRBJ2-6; D gene ambiguous. CDR1 and CDR2 (germline): MDHEN, SYDVKM. The V gene lost 4 bases and the J gene lost 8 bases, with 18 bases spanning the gap. The CDR3 is made up of 16 amino acids. The CDR3 spells CASSSNPVRPTNVLTF. DNA for the CDR3: TGTGCCAGCAGTTCCAATCCGGTCCGTCCAACCAACGTCCTGACTTTC. The complete variable domain, with remaining parts taken from reference TRBV28 and TRBJ2-6, reads DVKVTQSSRYLVKRTGEKVFLECVQDMDHENMFWYRQDPGLGLRLIYFSYDVKMKEKGDIPEGYSVSREKKERFSLILESASTNQTSMYLCASSSNPVRPTNVLTFGAGSRLTVL.

This clone was observed a single time. The chain combines TRBV7-8 with TRBJ2-1; D perhaps matches TRBD1 (7 bases). Germline loops: CDR1 SGHVS, CDR2 FQNEAQ. Trimming left V 5 bases short and J 6 bases short, with 11 bases between. The CDR3 spans 13 residues. CDR3 loop: CASSAGGPNEQFF. DNA of the CDR3: TGTGCCAGCAGCGCAGGGGGGCCCAATGAGCAGTTCTTC.

V gene TRBV6-6 combines with J gene TRBJ1-1, with 10 bases that match TRBD1. The germline CDR1 and CDR2 sequences are MNHNY and SVGAGI (reference sequence). The CDR3 spans 16 residues. The V and J ends lost 7 bases and 3 bases, in that order; junction bases with no gene match: 11. The CDR3 region is CASILPRQGAYTEAFF. The DNA for the CDR3 is TGTGCCAGCATCCTACCTAGACAGGGGGCGTACACTGAAGCTTTCTTT.

This chain links TRBV4-1 with TRBJ2-2; D is perhaps TRBD2 (6 bases). This CDR3 comprises 14 residues. The ends were cut back, 4 bases at V and 6 bases at J, with 12 bases in the middle. Germline-derived CDR1 and CDR2 are MGHRA and YSYEKL. CDR3 in DNA: TGCGCCAGCAGCCGGGCGGGGCTTCCCGGGGAGCTGTTTTTT. Protein product: CASSRAGLPGELFF.

This chain links TRBV19 with TRBJ2-3, with 10 positions matching TRBD2. The length of the CDR3 is 16 residues. V lost 5 bases to trimming and J lost 1 base; unmatched junction nucleotides: 6. The germline CDR1 and CDR2 sequences are LNHDA and SQIVND (reference sequence). CDR3 sequence (DNA): TGTGCCAGTAGTCTCAATCTAGCGGGAGGCACAGATACGCAGTATTTT. The encoded protein is CASSLNLAGGTDTQYF. Using reference TRBV19 and TRBJ2-3 for the parts outside the CDR3, the full variable domain is DGGITQSPKYLFRKEGQNVTLSCEQNLNHDAMYWYRQDPGQGLRLIYYSQIVNDFQKGDIAEGYSVSREKKESFPLTVTSAQKNPTAFYLCASSLNLAGGTDTQYFGPGTRLTVL.